This TCR beta chain was sequenced during a study of OX40 agonist ivuxolimab in advanced cancers. Study outcomes and limitations: The study found among the lowest clonal expansion in partial responders at 0.1-3.0 mg/kg. Average numbers of expanded clones were greater in CD8+ T cells than in CD4+. It was also the case that some nonresponders had low normalized T-cell clonal expansion.

Profiled with immunoSEQ multiplex PCR; TCRdb holds only in-frame clones, not every one. The table has more than 45,000 clones, less than 90% seen once. Sampling times: baseline, cycle 4 day 1, cycle 7 day 1. The CDR3 extends over 15 amino acids. Germline V CDR1 and CDR2: SSHAT, FNYEAQ (reference sequence). Germline trimming cut 1 base from V and 4 bases from J; bases unmatched to any gene: 6. As for this clone: The antigen remains unidentified.

The receptor comes from an adult with an advanced solid tumor such as melanoma, head and neck, liver or kidney cancer. This rearrangement joins TRBV7-7 to TRBJ2-5; 7 bases agree with TRBD2. Sequencing was performed on CD4+ or CD8+ T cells sorted from blood, taken in a trial of the OX40 agonist ivuxolimab. The chain's CDR3 is CASSLGGGGRETQYF. CDR3 coding DNA: TGTGCCAGCAGCTTAGGGGGAGGCGGGAGAGAGACCCAGTACTTC.